A selection of T cell receptor beta chains follows, all from one sample in a study of cytomegalovirus exposure and HLA in healthy donors. The method was immunoSEQ multiplex PCR; TCRdb's version includes in-frame clones alone and lacks a portion of them. Of approximately 95,000 clones listed, around 73% are singletons. Sequencing was carried out using PBMCs. All receptors derive from a woman aged 40-49 years in good health and CMV-seropositive. CDR3s include the opening cysteine and the closing phenylalanine or tryptophan. D genes are given only for firm matches. A clone size is listed for some rows: how often the clone was seen (once, few, many), or a class if it is expanded.

>TRBV7-9|.|TRBJ1-1|TRBD1
TGTGCCAGCAGCTTGGTACAGGGGACGAACACTGAAGCTTTCTTT
CASSLVQGTNTEAFF
>TRBV14|.|TRBJ2-1|TRBD1
TGTGCCAGCAGCCAAGATCAGGGGACAGGGTTTATCGATGAGCAGTTCTTC
CASSQDQGTGFIDEQFF
>TRBV5-1|.|TRBJ2-2|.
TGCGCCAGCAGCTTGGAAACAGACACCGGGGAGCTGTTTTTT
CASSLETDTGELFF
>TRBV5-6|.|TRBJ2-1|.
TGTGCCAGCAGCTTGCTCGGCAATGAGCAGTTCTTC
CASSLLGNEQFF
>TRBV27|.|TRBJ2-1|.
TGTGCCAGCAGTTCTCCTGCGGTGGGTTACAATGAGCAGTTCTTC
CASSSPAVGYNEQFF
>TRBV5-1|.|TRBJ2-2|.
TGCGCCAGCAGCTTGCCAGGGGCGAACACCGGGGAGCTGTTTTTT
CASSLPGANTGELFF
>TRBV2|few|TRBJ2-7|.
TGTGCCAGCACCGGAAGGGGGACCTACGAGCAGTACTTC
CASTGRGTYEQYF
>TRBV4-2|.|TRBJ2-3|.
TGTGCCAGCAGCCACCCCCAGGCCCGAAGCACAGATACGCAGTATTTT
CASSHPQARSTDTQYF
>TRBV5-1|.|TRBJ2-7|TRBD2
TGCGCCAGCAGCTTGGCTAGCGGAAAAATCTACGAGCAGTACTTC
CASSLASGKIYEQYF
>TRBV5-4|.|TRBJ2-2|TRBD1
TGTGCCAGCAGCTGGGACAGGGGTCGGACCGGGGAGCTGTTTTTT
CASSWDRGRTGELFF
>TRBV6-1|.|TRBJ2-1|.
TGTGCCAGCAGCCCGACGGTCAGGGACTACAATGAGCAGTTCTTC
CASSPTVRDYNEQFF
>TRBV6-5|.|TRBJ2-2|.
TGTGCCAGCAGTGTGTCTCAGTTCACCGGGGAGCTGTTTTTT
CASSVSQFTGELFF
>TRBV10-3|.|TRBJ1-1|.
TGTGCCATCAGGGGGACTCCCGGCGCTGACACTGAAGCTTTCTTT
CAIRGTPGADTEAFF
>TRBV5-1|.|TRBJ2-6|TRBD1
TGCGCCAGCAGTAACAGGGGGAACTCTGGGGCCAACGTCCTGACTTTC
CASSNRGNSGANVLTF
>TRBV5-6|few|TRBJ2-2|.
TGTGCCAGCAGCTATAGGACAGCGAACACCGGGGAGCTGTTTTTT
CASSYRTANTGELFF
>TRBV4-1|few|TRBJ1-2|TRBD1
TGCGCCAGCAGCCACTACACCCGGACAGGGACTGATGGCTACACCTTC
CASSHYTRTGTDGYTF
>TRBV7-2|.|TRBJ1-3|TRBD1
TGTGCCAGCAGCTCACAGGGGGCGCAGGGAAACACCATATATTTT
CASSSQGAQGNTIYF
>TRBV5-8|.|TRBJ2-7|TRBD1
TGTGCCAGCAGCTTCCGGGACAGGGTCTACGAGCAGTACTTC
CASSFRDRVYEQYF
>TRBV6-1|.|TRBJ2-5|TRBD1
TGTGCCATCCAGCCCCCGACAGGGATGGTCGAGACCCAGTACTTC
CAIQPPTGMVETQYF
>TRBV15|once|TRBJ2-2|TRBD1
TGTGCCACCAGCCGACAGGGGGCGAACACCGGGGAGCTGTTTTTT
CATSRQGANTGELFF
>TRBV5-4|.|TRBJ2-5|.
TGTGCCAGCAGCCCCACCGGAGGGACGGCTGGTAAAAAGACCCAGTACTTC
CASSPTGGTAGKKTQYF
>TRBV11-2|.|TRBJ2-7|TRBD2
TGTGCCAGCAGCATCTCTGGACTAGCGGGAGGGGCAGGCGAGCAGTACTTC
CASSISGLAGGAGEQYF
>TRBV10-1|.|TRBJ2-3|.
TGCGCCAGCAGTCGAGCGGGCACAGATACGCAGTATTTT
CASSRAGTDTQYF
>TRBV27|.|TRBJ2-3|.
TGTGCCAGCAGCCCTACCCCCAGGCGGGGAGATACGCAGTATTTT
CASSPTPRRGDTQYF
>TRBV6-5|many|TRBJ2-1|.
TGTGCCAGCAGCCCAGGGGTCTCCTACAATGAGCAGTTCTTC
CASSPGVSYNEQFF
>TRBV14|.|TRBJ2-5|TRBD2
TGTGCCAGCAGCCAAGACGGGGGGAGAGGGACCCAGTACTTC
CASSQDGGRGTQYF
>TRBV7-2|.|TRBJ1-5|.
TGTGCCAGCAGCTTAAAGGGGGTGGTTCAGCCCCAGCATTTT
CASSLKGVVQPQHF